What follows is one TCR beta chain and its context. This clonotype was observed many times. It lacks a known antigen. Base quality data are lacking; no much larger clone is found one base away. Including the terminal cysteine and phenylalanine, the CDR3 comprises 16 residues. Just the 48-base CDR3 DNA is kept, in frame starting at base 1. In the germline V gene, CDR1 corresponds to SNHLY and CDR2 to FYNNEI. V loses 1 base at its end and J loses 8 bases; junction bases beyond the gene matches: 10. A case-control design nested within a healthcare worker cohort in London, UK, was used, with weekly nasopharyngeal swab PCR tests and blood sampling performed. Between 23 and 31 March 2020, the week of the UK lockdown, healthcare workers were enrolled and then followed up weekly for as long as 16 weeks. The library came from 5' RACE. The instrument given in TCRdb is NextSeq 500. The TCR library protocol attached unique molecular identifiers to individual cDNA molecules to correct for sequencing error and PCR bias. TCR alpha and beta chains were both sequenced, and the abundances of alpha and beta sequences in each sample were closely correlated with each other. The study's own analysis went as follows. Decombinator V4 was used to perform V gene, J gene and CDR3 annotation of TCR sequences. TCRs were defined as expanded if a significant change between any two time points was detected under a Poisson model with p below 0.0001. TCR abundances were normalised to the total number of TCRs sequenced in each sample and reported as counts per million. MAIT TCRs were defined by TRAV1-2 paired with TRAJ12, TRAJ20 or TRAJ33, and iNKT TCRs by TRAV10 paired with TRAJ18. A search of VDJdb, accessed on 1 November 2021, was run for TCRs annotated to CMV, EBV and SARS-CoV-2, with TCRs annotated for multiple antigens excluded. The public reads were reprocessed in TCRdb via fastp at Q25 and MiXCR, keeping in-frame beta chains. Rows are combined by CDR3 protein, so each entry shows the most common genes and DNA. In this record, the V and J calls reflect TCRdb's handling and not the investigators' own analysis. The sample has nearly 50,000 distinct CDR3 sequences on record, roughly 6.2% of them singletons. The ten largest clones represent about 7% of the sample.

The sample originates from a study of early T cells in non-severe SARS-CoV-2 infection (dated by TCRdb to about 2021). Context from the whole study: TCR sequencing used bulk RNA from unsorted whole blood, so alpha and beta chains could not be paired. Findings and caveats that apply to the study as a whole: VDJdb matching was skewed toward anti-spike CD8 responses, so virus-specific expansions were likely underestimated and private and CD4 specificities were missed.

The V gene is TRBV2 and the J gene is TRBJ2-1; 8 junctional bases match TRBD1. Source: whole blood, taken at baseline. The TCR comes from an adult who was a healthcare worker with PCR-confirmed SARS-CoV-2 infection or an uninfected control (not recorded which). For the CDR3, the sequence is CASSEEGRGRMDEQFF. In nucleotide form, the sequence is TGTGCCAGCAGTGAAGAGGGCAGGGGGCGGATGGATGAGCAGTTCTTC.